This T cell receptor (beta chain) was found in a study of blood T cell repertoires in COVID-19. The data were produced by immunoSEQ multiplex PCR, yet TCRdb's version contains in-frame clones alone and is incomplete. The data hold roughly 330,000 clones, with about 85% observed a single time. Each participant's cohort was designated according to participant-reported clinical history. Cohort 3 recovery required two negative PCRs, clearance, or symptom resolution. CDR1 and CDR2 (germline): LGHDT, YNNKEL (reference sequence). Trimming pared 3 bases from V and 6 bases from J, leaving 11 bases between. The CDR3 loop spans 13 amino acids.

V usage is TRBV3-1 (or the pseudogene TRBV3-2) and J usage is TRBJ1-2; possibly TRBD1 for D (6 bases). The sample consisted of PBMCs or T cells enriched from blood (not recorded which). This receptor was taken from a woman aged 25 to 39 who had recovered from COVID-19. The DNA of the CDR3 is TGTGCCAGCAGCCAGGACCCAGGGGATGGCTACACCTTC. Its protein is CASSQDPGDGYTF.